The rows below give T cell receptor beta chains drawn from one sample of a study of T cell changes during pregnancy in multiple sclerosis. The method was immunoSEQ multiplex PCR; TCRdb's version includes in-frame clones alone and lacks a portion of them. The sample lists around 30,000 clones; 85% to 95% were seen once. Material: CD4+ T cells from peripheral blood mononuclear cells, obtained after pregnancy. The receptors were sampled from a female donor with multiple sclerosis, enrolled in a pregnancy study. CDR3s include the opening cysteine and the closing phenylalanine or tryptophan. A D gene is named only where the DNA matches it firmly. For some rows the clone size is stated as once, few or many, or as a class when expanded; others skip it.

j_call: TRBJ1-1
d_call: TRBD1
clone_size: -
v_call: TRBV18
cdr3_nt: TGTGCCAGCTCACCAAGGGGGCCCGAAGCTTTCTTT
cdr3_aa: CASSPRGPEAFF

j_call: TRBJ1-5
d_call: -
clone_size: -
v_call: TRBV6-1
cdr3_nt: TGTGCCAGCAGTACCTCTTCGCGGCCCCAGCATTTT
cdr3_aa: CASSTSSRPQHF

j_call: TRBJ1-1
d_call: -
clone_size: -
v_call: TRBV5-4
cdr3_nt: TGTGCCAGCAGCTTGGATGCAGGGGACACTGAAGCTTTCTTT
cdr3_aa: CASSLDAGDTEAFF

j_call: TRBJ2-3
d_call: TRBD2
clone_size: -
v_call: TRBV30
cdr3_nt: TGTGCCTGGACACCGGGACTAGCGGGGGCCACAGATACGCAGTATTTT
cdr3_aa: CAWTPGLAGATDTQYF

j_call: TRBJ2-7
d_call: -
clone_size: -
v_call: TRBV18
cdr3_nt: TGTGCCAGCTCATCGGAGGGGCCCTACGAGCAGTACTTC
cdr3_aa: CASSSEGPYEQYF

j_call: TRBJ1-2
d_call: -
clone_size: -
v_call: TRBV29-1
cdr3_nt: TGCAGCGTTCCCAGGGAAGCTGGCTATGGCTACACCTTC
cdr3_aa: CSVPREAGYGYTF

j_call: TRBJ1-3
d_call: TRBD1
clone_size: -
v_call: TRBV19
cdr3_nt: TGTGCCAGTAGTATAGTTTTCGGGACAGTCTCTGGAAACACCATATATTTT
cdr3_aa: CASSIVFGTVSGNTIYF

j_call: TRBJ1-2
d_call: TRBD1
clone_size: -
v_call: TRBV7-2
cdr3_nt: TGTGCCAGCAGCCGGACCACAGGGGGGACGAACTATGGCTACACCTTC
cdr3_aa: CASSRTTGGTNYGYTF

j_call: TRBJ2-3
d_call: TRBD1
clone_size: -
v_call: TRBV6-1
cdr3_nt: TGTGCCAGCAGTGAAGGGGGTTTGGGTGACAGGGGATACACAGATACGCAGTATTTT
cdr3_aa: CASSEGGLGDRGYTDTQYF

j_call: TRBJ2-7
d_call: TRBD2
clone_size: -
v_call: TRBV19
cdr3_nt: TGTGCCAGTAGTATCGAGCGGGGAAGCTCCTACGAGCAGTACTTC
cdr3_aa: CASSIERGSSYEQYF

j_call: TRBJ2-1
d_call: -
clone_size: -
v_call: TRBV19
cdr3_nt: TGTGCCAGTAGTACCTTCCGCAATGAGCAGTTCTTC
cdr3_aa: CASSTFRNEQFF

j_call: TRBJ1-1
d_call: TRBD1
clone_size: -
v_call: TRBV5-6
cdr3_nt: TGTGCCAGCAGCCTCCCCGACAGGGTCACTGAAGCTTTCTTT
cdr3_aa: CASSLPDRVTEAFF

j_call: TRBJ2-5
d_call: -
clone_size: -
v_call: TRBV14
cdr3_nt: TGTGCCAGCAGCCTAAACCAAGAGACCCAGTACTTC
cdr3_aa: CASSLNQETQYF

j_call: TRBJ2-2
d_call: TRBD1
clone_size: -
v_call: TRBV7-9
cdr3_nt: TGTGCCAGCAGCCTTACAGGGGCCGGGGAGCTGTTTTTT
cdr3_aa: CASSLTGAGELFF

j_call: TRBJ1-1
d_call: -
clone_size: once
v_call: TRBV11-3
cdr3_nt: TGTGCCAGCAGCCCCGGGCGGGGTTCGATGAACACTGAAGCTTTCTTT
cdr3_aa: CASSPGRGSMNTEAFF

j_call: TRBJ2-4
d_call: TRBD2
clone_size: -
v_call: TRBV6-5
cdr3_nt: TGTGCCAGCAGTTACGCAGCGGGAGTAGCCAAAAACATTCAGTACTTC
cdr3_aa: CASSYAAGVAKNIQYF

j_call: TRBJ1-2
d_call: TRBD1
clone_size: -
v_call: TRBV6-5
cdr3_nt: TGTGCCAGCAGTGGACAGGGGGCGGGAAGGAGCTACACCTTC
cdr3_aa: CASSGQGAGRSYTF

j_call: TRBJ1-2
d_call: TRBD1
clone_size: -
v_call: TRBV7-2
cdr3_nt: TGTGCCAGCAGCCCCGGGGCAGGGGGCGCGATAGGGGGCTACACCTTC
cdr3_aa: CASSPGAGGAIGGYTF

j_call: TRBJ2-5
d_call: -
clone_size: -
v_call: TRBV27
cdr3_nt: TGTGCCCTCTACGACTATCAAGTGGGGGAGACCCAGTACTTC
cdr3_aa: CALYDYQVGETQYF

j_call: TRBJ2-7
d_call: -
clone_size: -
v_call: TRBV10-1
cdr3_nt: TGCGCCAGCAGTGAGTTTGGCAATGGAGGGCCCCTAGCCTACGAGCAGTACTTC
cdr3_aa: CASSEFGNGGPLAYEQYF

j_call: TRBJ1-2
d_call: -
clone_size: -
v_call: TRBV5-1
cdr3_nt: TGCGCCAGCAGCCGACAGACTTCTAACTATGGCTACACCTTC
cdr3_aa: CASSRQTSNYGYTF

j_call: TRBJ1-4
d_call: -
clone_size: -
v_call: TRBV5-1
cdr3_nt: TGCGCCAGCAGCTTGATCGGGGTCCCTAATGAAAAACTGTTTTTT
cdr3_aa: CASSLIGVPNEKLFF

j_call: TRBJ1-3
d_call: -
clone_size: -
v_call: TRBV19
cdr3_nt: TGTGCCAGCTCCCGCGCCGGTGCGCGCATCTCTGGAAACACCATATATTTT
cdr3_aa: CASSRAGARISGNTIYF

j_call: TRBJ2-3
d_call: TRBD2
clone_size: -
v_call: TRBV10-1
cdr3_nt: TGCGCCAGCAGACGACTGGCTAGCGGGAGCGATACGCAGTATTTT
cdr3_aa: CASRRLASGSDTQYF

j_call: TRBJ2-1
d_call: TRBD2
clone_size: -
v_call: TRBV9
cdr3_nt: TGTGCCAGCAGCCCGCGTGGGACTAGCGGGGGAACCTCCTACAATGAGCAGTTCTTC
cdr3_aa: CASSPRGTSGGTSYNEQFF

j_call: TRBJ2-4
d_call: -
clone_size: -
v_call: TRBV7-9
cdr3_nt: TGTGCCAGCGAGGCGGGCCTAGCCAAAAACATTCAGTACTTC
cdr3_aa: CASEAGLAKNIQYF

j_call: TRBJ2-7
d_call: TRBD1
clone_size: -
v_call: TRBV4-2
cdr3_nt: TGTGCCAGCAGCCAAGGGGACAGGGACTACGAGCAGTACTTC
cdr3_aa: CASSQGDRDYEQYF

j_call: TRBJ1-4
d_call: -
clone_size: -
v_call: TRBV29-1
cdr3_nt: TGCAGCGTCCAGAAAGTGAGTGGTCAGGGAAAACTGTTTTTT
cdr3_aa: CSVQKVSGQGKLFF

j_call: TRBJ2-7
d_call: TRBD2
clone_size: -
v_call: TRBV18
cdr3_nt: TGTGCCAGCTCACCCCCTCTTGGCGGGGGGCGCGAGCAGTACTTC
cdr3_aa: CASSPPLGGGREQYF

j_call: TRBJ2-3
d_call: TRBD1
clone_size: -
v_call: TRBV5-1
cdr3_nt: TGCGCCAGCACCCTGGGACAGGGAGTCACAGATACGCAGTATTTT
cdr3_aa: CASTLGQGVTDTQYF

j_call: TRBJ2-2
d_call: -
clone_size: -
v_call: TRBV7-9
cdr3_nt: TGTGCCAGCAGCCAGGGGTCCACCTCGAACACCGGGGAGCTGTTTTTT
cdr3_aa: CASSQGSTSNTGELFF

j_call: TRBJ1-1
d_call: TRBD1
clone_size: -
v_call: TRBV5-1
cdr3_nt: TGCGCCAGCAGGAACCCGGGACAGAGTATCCGAAGTGGTGAAGCTTTCTTT
cdr3_aa: CASRNPGQSIRSGEAFF

j_call: TRBJ2-2
d_call: -
clone_size: -
v_call: TRBV7-9
cdr3_nt: TGTGCCAGCAGCACAAAGGGGCTGAAGAACACCGGGGAGCTGTTTTTT
cdr3_aa: CASSTKGLKNTGELFF

j_call: TRBJ2-2
d_call: -
clone_size: -
v_call: TRBV2
cdr3_nt: TGTGCCAGCAGCCCGAGGAGTTTCGGGACCGGGGAGCTGTTTTTT
cdr3_aa: CASSPRSFGTGELFF

j_call: TRBJ1-3
d_call: -
clone_size: -
v_call: TRBV7-2
cdr3_nt: TGTGCCAGCAGCTATAACAGGGTGACTGGAAACACCATATATTTT
cdr3_aa: CASSYNRVTGNTIYF

j_call: TRBJ2-4
d_call: -
clone_size: -
v_call: TRBV6-4
cdr3_nt: TGTGCCAGCAGTGCTTGTCCCCCGGGGGGCCAGCCGCTTGCGGGAAACATTCAGTACTTC
cdr3_aa: CASSACPPGGQPLAGNIQYF

j_call: TRBJ2-6
d_call: TRBD2
clone_size: -
v_call: TRBV19
cdr3_nt: TGTGCCAGTCGGGGGGGGGATGGGGCCAACGTCCTGACTTTC
cdr3_aa: CASRGGDGANVLTF

j_call: TRBJ1-2
d_call: TRBD1
clone_size: -
v_call: TRBV7-2
cdr3_nt: TGTGCCAGCAGCACAGGGGGCAGTGGCTACACCTTC
cdr3_aa: CASSTGGSGYTF

j_call: TRBJ2-1
d_call: TRBD2
clone_size: -
v_call: TRBV5-1
cdr3_nt: TGCGCCAGCAGCTTCGGACGAAGGACTAGCGGGAGCAATGAGCAGTTCTTC
cdr3_aa: CASSFGRRTSGSNEQFF

j_call: TRBJ1-1
d_call: -
clone_size: -
v_call: TRBV4-2
cdr3_nt: TGTGCCAGCAGCGGGGCGGGGAGCACTGAAGCTTTCTTT
cdr3_aa: CASSGAGSTEAFF

j_call: TRBJ2-7
d_call: -
clone_size: -
v_call: TRBV10-3
cdr3_nt: TGTGCCATCAGTGAAGGGGCTAGCGTAGTTTACGAGCAGTACTTC
cdr3_aa: CAISEGASVVYEQYF

j_call: TRBJ2-3
d_call: -
clone_size: -
v_call: TRBV5-1
cdr3_nt: TGCGCCAGCAGCTATAAATCAGGAGATACGCAGTATTTT
cdr3_aa: CASSYKSGDTQYF

j_call: TRBJ1-1
d_call: -
clone_size: -
v_call: TRBV2
cdr3_nt: TGTGCCAGCAGTGACAGAATAACAGAAAACACTGAAGCTTTCTTT
cdr3_aa: CASSDRITENTEAFF

j_call: TRBJ2-2
d_call: -
clone_size: -
v_call: TRBV7-8
cdr3_nt: TGTGCCAGCAGCTTAGGGCGGGGATCCGGGGAGCTGTTTTTT
cdr3_aa: CASSLGRGSGELFF

j_call: TRBJ1-1
d_call: TRBD1
clone_size: -
v_call: TRBV9
cdr3_nt: TGTGCCAGCAGCGGAGGGACAGGGGGATACACTGAAGCTTTCTTT
cdr3_aa: CASSGGTGGYTEAFF

j_call: TRBJ2-2
d_call: -
clone_size: -
v_call: TRBV4-3
cdr3_nt: TGCGCCAGCAGCCAAGATTCCGGCACCGGGGAGCTGTTTTTT
cdr3_aa: CASSQDSGTGELFF

j_call: TRBJ1-1
d_call: -
clone_size: -
v_call: TRBV7-6
cdr3_nt: TGTGCCAGCAGCTTATCAGATCTGGCAACTGAAGCTTTCTTT
cdr3_aa: CASSLSDLATEAFF

j_call: TRBJ1-1
d_call: TRBD1
clone_size: -
v_call: TRBV2
cdr3_nt: TGTGCCAGCAGTGAAAGGGGGCTGAACACTGAAGCTTTCTTT
cdr3_aa: CASSERGLNTEAFF

j_call: TRBJ2-6
d_call: -
clone_size: -
v_call: TRBV6-1
cdr3_nt: TGTGCCAGCAGTGAAGCGCAGGGTGGGGCCAACGTCCTGACTTTC
cdr3_aa: CASSEAQGGANVLTF

j_call: TRBJ1-4
d_call: TRBD1
clone_size: few
v_call: TRBV7-9
cdr3_nt: TGTGCCAGCAGCTCCGTCATCTTCCGACAGGGGACTCATAATGAAAAACTGTTTTTT
cdr3_aa: CASSSVIFRQGTHNEKLFF

j_call: TRBJ2-7
d_call: TRBD1
clone_size: -
v_call: TRBV9
cdr3_nt: TGTGCCAGCAGCGTCGGTACAGGGGCTCACGAGCAGTACTTC
cdr3_aa: CASSVGTGAHEQYF

j_call: TRBJ2-3
d_call: TRBD1
clone_size: once
v_call: TRBV5-5
cdr3_nt: TGTGCCAGCAGCCGGCTGGACAGGGTGGATACGCAGTATTTT
cdr3_aa: CASSRLDRVDTQYF

j_call: TRBJ2-7
d_call: TRBD1
clone_size: once
v_call: TRBV5-1
cdr3_nt: TGCGCCAGCAGCTGGACAGGGGACTCTTACGAGCAGTACTTC
cdr3_aa: CASSWTGDSYEQYF

j_call: TRBJ1-3
d_call: TRBD1
clone_size: once
v_call: TRBV4-1
cdr3_nt: TGCGCCAGCAGCCTTGGACAGGCCGACCCCTCTGGAAACACCATATATTTT
cdr3_aa: CASSLGQADPSGNTIYF

j_call: TRBJ1-2
d_call: -
clone_size: -
v_call: TRBV29-1
cdr3_nt: TGCAGCGTTGAGCCCTATACCGGGACTGTCTATGGCTACACCTTC
cdr3_aa: CSVEPYTGTVYGYTF

j_call: TRBJ2-2
d_call: -
clone_size: -
v_call: TRBV6-1
cdr3_nt: TGTGCCAGCAGTGGGCCGAACACCGGGGAGCTGTTTTTT
cdr3_aa: CASSGPNTGELFF

j_call: TRBJ2-7
d_call: TRBD2
clone_size: -
v_call: TRBV6-5
cdr3_nt: TGTGCCAGCAGTTCTTCTAGCGGGGGATACGAGCAGTACTTC
cdr3_aa: CASSSSSGGYEQYF

j_call: TRBJ2-7
d_call: -
clone_size: once
v_call: TRBV5-8
cdr3_nt: TGTGCCAGCAGCCCGGGTTGGGAGCAGTACTTC
cdr3_aa: CASSPGWEQYF

j_call: TRBJ2-3
d_call: TRBD2
clone_size: -
v_call: TRBV5-1
cdr3_nt: TGCGCCAGCAGCCCCGGACTAGCTACAGATACGCAGTATTTT
cdr3_aa: CASSPGLATDTQYF

j_call: TRBJ2-5
d_call: TRBD2
clone_size: -
v_call: TRBV19
cdr3_nt: TGTGCCAGTACCCGGGTGGGAGGGGAGACCCAGTACTTC
cdr3_aa: CASTRVGGETQYF